This TCR beta chain was identified during a study of blood T cell repertoires in COVID-19. The data were produced by immunoSEQ multiplex PCR, yet TCRdb's version contains in-frame clones alone and is incomplete. The table includes about 200,000 clones, around 89% detected once. The CDR3 length is 13 residues. Germline CDR1 SGHTS, CDR2 YDEGEE. Trimming left V 0 bases short and J 11 bases short, with 14 bases between. The sequenced sample was peripheral blood. V and J are TRBV5-8 and TRBJ1-1; possible D gene TRBD1, 5 bases. The sequence was obtained from a man aged 40-55 years with active or convalescent COVID-19. In DNA form, the CDR3 reads TGTGCCAGCAGCTTGGAAGGGGACTTCGCGGCTTTCTTT. This codes for CASSLEGDFAAFF.